This passage covers 29 T cell receptor beta chains from one sample sequenced in a study of neurological immune-mediated disorders. From the 5' RACE reads, TCRdb called clonotypes with MiXCR, one entry per CDR3 protein. The table shows fewer than 45,000 distinct CDR3 sequences, with about 6% occurring only once. The sequencing input was CD4+ T cells from blood. The receptors come from a woman aged 40 to 50 in good health.

This clonotype was seen at least ten times. V and J are TRBV20-1 and TRBJ2-1; the match to TRBD1 covers 7 bases. Trimming took 2 bases from V and 5 from J; bases not matched to a gene: 9. Germline CDR1 reads DFQATT; CDR2 reads SNEGSKA (reference sequence). This CDR3 comprises 15 residues. CDR3 DNA sequence: TGCAGTGCTAGACCAAAGGGGGCTAGGGACAATGAGCAGTTCTTC. This sequence encodes CSARPKGARDNEQFF.

There are many counts of this clonotype. The rearrangement uses TRBV10-1 and TRBJ2-7, with 7 bases matching TRBD2. From germline, CDR1 is WNHNN and CDR2 SYGVQD (reference sequence). The CDR3 is made up of 14 amino acids. V lost 4 bases, J lost 3 bases, and 6 bases stayed unmatched. CDR3 nucleotides: TGCGCCAGCAGTGTCTCCAGCGGGGTCTACGAGCAGTACTTC. It specifies CASSVSSGVYEQYF.

Many counts were recorded for this clonotype. The CDR3 protein is CASSVRGPEPQHF. CDR3 nucleotides: TGCGCCAGCAGTGTCAGGGGGCCAGAGCCCCAGCATTTT. This chain connects TRBV10-2 to TRBJ1-5; 8 bases line up with TRBD1. CDR3 length: 13 residues. With V trimmed by 4 bases and J by 8 bases, 4 bases remained unmatched. Germline V CDR1 and CDR2: WSHSY, SAAADI.

This clonotype was counted ten times or more. The genes are TRBV20-1 and TRBJ2-2; no firm D call. The V gene's germline CDR1 is DFQATT and CDR2 SNEGSKA (reference sequence). The CDR3 runs to 13 residues. Trimming removed 3 bases from V and 6 bases from J, with 11 bases in between. The CDR3: CSARFTVPGELFF. The DNA of the CDR3 is TGCAGTGCTAGGTTCACTGTCCCCGGGGAGCTGTTTTTT.

This clonotype was found many times. The chain combines TRBV6-5 with TRBJ2-1; TRBD2 aligns across 8 bases. Germline CDR1 reads MNHEY; CDR2 reads SVGAGI. Germline trimming cut 7 bases from V and 6 bases from J; bases unmatched to any gene: 17. This CDR3 comprises 17 residues. In nucleotides, the CDR3 is TGTGCCAGCAAAGGGGGGAGACCGGGACTAGTCCTCAATGAGCAGTTCTTC. This codes for CASKGGRPGLVLNEQFF.

There are many counts of this clonotype. V is TRBV12-3 or TRBV12-4 and J is TRBJ2-2; D ambiguous. V lost 7 bases to trimming and J lost 1 base, with 10 bases between them. The CDR3 sequence is 14 residues long. CDR3 amino acids: CASKDGLNTGELFF. The CDR3 region has the DNA TGTGCCAGCAAAGACGGGCTGAACACCGGGGAGCTGTTTTTT.

This clonotype appeared many times. The gene calls are TRBV5-5 and TRBJ1-2; D is unclear. The CDR3 has 14 residues. CDR1 is SGHKS and CDR2 is YYEKEE in the germline V gene (reference sequence). V was clipped by 0 bases and J by 8 bases, with 14 bases between them. CDR3 loop: CASSLAVGLKGYTF. In DNA form, the CDR3 reads TGTGCCAGCAGCTTGGCCGTCGGGCTAAAGGGCTACACCTTC.

This clonotype was found many times. J is TRBJ2-1 and V is TRBV24-1; D is undetermined. The germline V gene has CDR1 KGHDR and CDR2 SFDVKD. This CDR3 is 14 amino acids long. Trimming removed 4 bases at V and 5 bases at J, with 11 bases between. This CDR3 is CATSDPGPNNEQFF. The DNA for the CDR3 is TGTGCCACCAGTGACCCCGGACCTAACAATGAGCAGTTCTTC.

This clonotype appeared many times. The chain is built from TRBV12-3 or TRBV12-4 and TRBJ2-3; TRBD2 is a possible D gene (5 bases). Trimming shortened V by 3 bases and J by 6 bases, and 13 bases separated the two germline ends. The CDR3 covers 14 residues. CDR3 bases: TGTGCCAGCAGTTTTTCGGGGTCTCTCGATACGCAGTATTTT. Residues: CASSFSGSLDTQYF.

In its sample, this clonotype was seen many times. The chain has TRBV3-1 and TRBJ2-7; perhaps TRBD1 as D (5 bases). CDR3 size: 14 residues. V gave up 7 bases and J gave up 6 bases, with 19 bases separating them. Germline V CDR1 and CDR2: LGHDT, YNNKEL (reference sequence). The CDR3 spells CASTPDTSRSEQYF. CDR3 DNA: TGTGCCAGCACCCCGGACACATCCCGTAGCGAGCAGTACTTC.

This clonotype was counted at least ten times. The rearrangement uses TRBV7-8 and TRBJ2-3, with D hard to call. Germline CDR1 reads SGHVS; CDR2 reads FQNEAQ. The CDR3 length is 14 residues. With 2 bases removed from V and 5 bases from J, the gap between germline ends came to 11 bases. CDR3 sequence: CASSLRLFRDTQYF. For the CDR3, the DNA is TGTGCCAGCAGCTTACGGTTGTTTCGAGATACGCAGTATTTT.

The sample holds many counts of this clonotype. V is TRBV7-2 and J is TRBJ2-7; D uncertain. Between the trimmed V and J ends, which lost 5 bases and 0 bases, there was a span of 8 bases. CDR3 size: 13 residues. Germline V gene data show CDR1 as SGHTA and CDR2 as FQGNSA. This chain's CDR3 is CASSPRVSYEQYF. The CDR3 DNA reads as TGTGCCAGCAGCCCCCGGGTCTCCTACGAGCAGTACTTC.

This clonotype was recorded many times. This chain joins TRBV12-3 or TRBV12-4 and TRBJ2-1, with 8 positions matching TRBD1. J lost 6 bases, V lost 5 bases, and 9 bases had no gene match. The CDR3 is 15 residues long. In DNA, the CDR3 is TGTGCCAGCAGTCCGTCGGCGCAGGGGGCCAATGAGCAGTTCTTC. The encoded protein is CASSPSAQGANEQFF.

This clonotype showed up many times. The gene calls are TRBV7-6 and TRBJ2-3; 7 bases are shared with TRBD1. Germline CDR1 and CDR2: SGHVS and FNYEAQ. V dropped 4 bases and J dropped 10; count of bases not matched to a gene: 14. The CDR3 runs to 15 residues. CDR3 in DNA: TGTGCCAGCAGCTCCGCCTCAACGACAGGGCTGGCGCAGTATTTT. It yields the protein CASSSASTTGLAQYF.

This clonotype showed up many times. The chain combines TRBV5-8 with TRBJ2-1, with TRBD1 as a possible D gene (7 bases). Trimming stripped 4 bases from V and 8 bases from J, with 19 bases between. CDR1 is SGHTS and CDR2 is YDEGEE in the germline V gene. The CDR3 consists of 15 residues. The CDR3 DNA sequence: TGTGCCAGCAGCCTGCTCCAGGGGGGTTTCCATGAGCAGTTCTTC. It yields the protein CASSLLQGGFHEQFF.

This clonotype was found many times. The J gene is TRBJ1-1, the V gene TRBV29-1; no firm D call. Between the trimmed V and J ends, which lost 4 bases and 6 bases, there was a span of 12 bases. Germline V lookup: CDR1 SQVTM, CDR2 ANQGSEA. This CDR3 contains 12 residues. CDR3 sequence (DNA): TGCAGCGTTGTCCGCGGCAGTCCTGAAGCTTTCTTT. It translates to CSVVRGSPEAFF.

This clonotype occurred a few times. The V call is TRBV20-1, the J call TRBJ2-6; D call uncertain. Germline V gene lookup returns CDR1 DFQATT and CDR2 SNEGSKA (reference sequence). CDR3 size: 15 residues. V lost 8 bases, J lost 0 bases, and 14 bases lay in between. CDR3 amino acids: CSTAGRSSGANVLTF. The CDR3 nucleotides read TGCAGTACCGCTGGCCGCAGCTCTGGGGCCAACGTCCTGACTTTC.

At least ten counts were recorded for this clonotype. The chain combines TRBV5-1 with TRBJ2-7; D might be TRBD1 (5 bases). CDR1 SGHRS and CDR2 YFSETQ come from the germline V gene. CDR3 length: 13 amino acids. V was trimmed by 4 bases and J by 2 bases, leaving 10 bases between them. CDR3 nucleotides: TGCGCCAGCAGCCAGGGTGGCCCCTACGAGCAGTACTTC. Protein product: CASSQGGPYEQYF.

This clonotype was observed at least ten times. The genes are TRBV5-1 and TRBJ2-2; D perhaps matches TRBD1 (5 bases). The CDR3 is 14 residues long. The germline CDR1 and CDR2 sequences are SGHRS and YFSETQ. V lost 4 bases to trimming and J lost 4 bases, with 11 bases between them. The CDR3 spells CASSQGATTGELFF. CDR3 nucleotide sequence: TGCGCCAGCAGCCAAGGGGCTACCACCGGGGAGCTGTTTTTT.

This clonotype was found many times. The gene calls are TRBV20-1 and TRBJ1-6; D uncertain. Trimming removed 2 bases from V and 9 bases from J, with 20 bases in between. Germline V gene data show CDR1 as DFQATT and CDR2 as SNEGSKA (reference sequence). The CDR3 sequence is 16 residues long. CDR3 region: CSARMSRVSVGSPLHF. The DNA for the CDR3 is TGCAGTGCTAGAATGAGCCGGGTTTCGGTGGGTTCACCCCTCCACTTT.

This clonotype showed up many times. J is TRBJ2-5 and V is TRBV20-1; the D gene is possibly TRBD2 (6 bases). The CDR3 is 13 amino acids. Trimming took off 6 bases at V and 1 base at J, with 12 bases between the two ends. Germline-derived CDR1 and CDR2 are DFQATT and SNEGSKA (reference sequence). As DNA, the CDR3 is TGCAGTGCCCTAGGGGACTCCCAAGAGACCCAGTACTTC. It specifies CSALGDSQETQYF.

This clonotype has at least ten counts. This rearrangement joins TRBV11-2 to TRBJ2-2; no reliable D call. The CDR3 contains 16 residues. CDR1 and CDR2 from the germline V gene are SGHAT and FQNNGV. V was pared by 0 bases and J by 1 base, with 9 bases between. The CDR3 region has the DNA TGTGCCAGCAGCTTAGATCGGGTGGGGAACACCGGGGAGCTGTTTTTT. Amino acid sequence: CASSLDRVGNTGELFF.

In this sample, this clonotype turned up many times. The chain uses TRBV11-2 and TRBJ2-1; D not certain. Germline V gene lookup returns CDR1 SGHAT and CDR2 FQNNGV. This CDR3 has 14 amino acids. Trimming removed 1 base at V and 1 base at J, with 5 bases between. The CDR3 spells CASSLGGSYNEQFF. In DNA, the CDR3 is TGTGCCAGCAGCTTAGGAGGATCCTACAATGAGCAGTTCTTC.

In its sample, this clonotype was seen many times. This rearrangement joins TRBV6-1 to TRBJ1-3, with 7 bases aligning to TRBD1. The CDR3 contains 14 residues. From germline, CDR1 is MNHNS and CDR2 SASEGT. V dropped 5 bases and J dropped 2; count of bases not matched to a gene: 3. The CDR3 DNA reads as TGTGCCAGCAGTCTCGACAGGGCTGGAAACACCATATATTTT. As protein: CASSLDRAGNTIYF.

V gene TRBV28 combines with J gene TRBJ1-1; TRBD1 is a possible D gene (5 bases). The CDR3 covers 14 residues. V was trimmed by 6 bases and J by 1 base, leaving 12 bases between them. The germline gives CDR1 MDHEN, CDR2 SYDVKM. The CDR3 DNA follows: TGTGCCAGCAGATTTCCAGGACAGAACACTGAAGCTTTCTTT. This codes for CASRFPGQNTEAFF.

The chain couples TRBV7-2 to TRBJ2-1, with no clear D. V was shortened by 11 bases and J by 4 bases, with 9 bases between the two germline ends. The CDR3 has 11 residues. Germline V gene data show CDR1 as SGHTA and CDR2 as FQGNSA. The CDR3 DNA reads TGTACCCCACTGGGGTACAATGAGCAGTTCTTC. Its translation is CTPLGYNEQFF.

This clonotype has a count of ten or more. The rearrangement uses TRBV10-3 and TRBJ1-1; D is uncertain. CDR3 length equals 12 residues. CDR1 is ENHRY, CDR2 SYGVKD, per germline. Trimming left V 3 bases short and J 8 bases short, with 10 bases between. Here the CDR3 reads CAISDSVKEAFF. The DNA for the CDR3 is TGTGCCATCAGTGACTCGGTCAAGGAAGCTTTCTTT.

This sequence joins TRBV21-1 and TRBJ1-1. TRBV21-1 is classified as a pseudogene. The CDR3 is 18 amino acids. The CDR3 bases are TGTGCCAGCAGCAAAGATGATTCTGGGAGACCCGGCAGCACTGAAGCTTTCTTT. It yields the protein CASSKDDSGRPGSTEAFF.

There are many counts of this clonotype. The chain carries TRBV6-5 and TRBJ2-3; 10 nucleotides match TRBD2. V lost 5 bases and J lost 2; bases outside the gene matches: 10. Per the germline V gene, CDR1 is MNHEY and CDR2 is SVGAGI. This CDR3 is 17 amino acids long. CDR3 loop: CASSRLKAGGPTDTQYF. The CDR3 coding sequence is TGTGCCAGCAGTCGGCTAAAAGCGGGAGGGCCCACAGATACGCAGTATTTT.